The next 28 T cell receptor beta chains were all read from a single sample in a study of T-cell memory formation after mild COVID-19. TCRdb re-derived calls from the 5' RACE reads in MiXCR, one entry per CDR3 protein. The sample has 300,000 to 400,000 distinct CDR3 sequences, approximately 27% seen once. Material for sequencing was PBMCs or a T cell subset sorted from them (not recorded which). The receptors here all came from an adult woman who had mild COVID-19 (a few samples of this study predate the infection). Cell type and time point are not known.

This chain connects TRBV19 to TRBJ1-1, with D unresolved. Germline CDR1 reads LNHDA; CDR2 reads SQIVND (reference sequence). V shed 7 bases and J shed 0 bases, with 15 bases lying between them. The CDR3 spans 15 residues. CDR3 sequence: CASTAASYMNTEAFF. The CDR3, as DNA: TGTGCCAGTACCGCAGCGTCATACATGAACACTGAAGCTTTCTTT.

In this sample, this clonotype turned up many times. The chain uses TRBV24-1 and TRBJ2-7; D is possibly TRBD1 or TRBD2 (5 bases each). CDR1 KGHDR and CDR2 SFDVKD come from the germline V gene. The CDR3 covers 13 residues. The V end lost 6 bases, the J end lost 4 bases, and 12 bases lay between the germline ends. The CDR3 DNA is TGTGCCACCAGTCGGGACGGAGGATACGAGCAGTACTTC. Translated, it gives CATSRDGGYEQYF.

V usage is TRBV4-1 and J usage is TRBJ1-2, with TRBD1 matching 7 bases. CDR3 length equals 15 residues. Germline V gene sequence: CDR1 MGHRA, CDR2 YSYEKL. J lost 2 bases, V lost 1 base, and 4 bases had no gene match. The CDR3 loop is CASSQGRDSNYGYTF. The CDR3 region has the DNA TGCGCCAGCAGCCAAGGAAGGGACAGCAACTATGGCTACACCTTC.

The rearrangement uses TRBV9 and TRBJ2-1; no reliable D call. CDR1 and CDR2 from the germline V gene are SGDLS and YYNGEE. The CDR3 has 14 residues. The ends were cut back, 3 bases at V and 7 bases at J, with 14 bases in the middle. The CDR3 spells CASSGNTVVNEQFF. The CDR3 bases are TGTGCCAGCAGCGGAAACACAGTAGTTAATGAGCAGTTCTTC.

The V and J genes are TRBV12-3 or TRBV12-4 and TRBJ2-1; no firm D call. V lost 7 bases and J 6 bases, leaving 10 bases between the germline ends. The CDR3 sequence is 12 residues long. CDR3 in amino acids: CASTPLGNEQFF. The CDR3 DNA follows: TGTGCCAGCACCCCCCTCGGCAATGAGCAGTTCTTC.

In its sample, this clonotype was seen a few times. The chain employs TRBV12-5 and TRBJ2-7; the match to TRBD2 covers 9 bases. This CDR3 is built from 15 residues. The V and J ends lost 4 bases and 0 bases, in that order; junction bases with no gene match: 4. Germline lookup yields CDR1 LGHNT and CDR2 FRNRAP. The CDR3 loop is CASGSSGGSSYEQYF. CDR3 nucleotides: TGTGCTAGTGGTTCGAGCGGGGGGAGCTCCTACGAGCAGTACTTC.

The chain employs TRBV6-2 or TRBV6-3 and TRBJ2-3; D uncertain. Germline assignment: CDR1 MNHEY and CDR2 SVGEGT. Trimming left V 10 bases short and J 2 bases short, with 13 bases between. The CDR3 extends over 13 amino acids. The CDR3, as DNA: TGTGCCACATCATCGGGCATCACAGATACGCAGTATTTT. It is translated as CATSSGITDTQYF.

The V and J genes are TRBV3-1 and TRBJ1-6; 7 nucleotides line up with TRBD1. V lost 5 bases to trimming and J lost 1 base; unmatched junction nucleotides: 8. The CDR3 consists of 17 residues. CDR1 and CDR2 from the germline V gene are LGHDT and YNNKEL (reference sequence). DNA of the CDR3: TGTGCCAGCAGCTCCTACACAGGGGAATCCTATAATTCACCCCTCCACTTT. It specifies CASSSYTGESYNSPLHF.

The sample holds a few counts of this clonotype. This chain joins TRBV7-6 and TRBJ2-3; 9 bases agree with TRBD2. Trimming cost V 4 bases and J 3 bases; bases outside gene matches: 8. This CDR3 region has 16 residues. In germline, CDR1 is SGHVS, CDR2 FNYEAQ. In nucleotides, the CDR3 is TGTGCCAGCAGCTCAGGAAGCGGGGGGCGAACAGATACGCAGTATTTT. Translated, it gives CASSSGSGGRTDTQYF.

As DNA, the CDR3 is TGTGCCAGCAGCTCGCTAGCTTTATATGGCTACACCTTC. Translated, it gives CASSSLALYGYTF. This chain connects TRBV2 to TRBJ1-2; unclear D gene. V shed 6 bases and J shed 5 bases, with 13 bases lying between them. This CDR3 is built from 13 residues. Germline CDR1 is SNHLY and CDR2 is FYNNEI.

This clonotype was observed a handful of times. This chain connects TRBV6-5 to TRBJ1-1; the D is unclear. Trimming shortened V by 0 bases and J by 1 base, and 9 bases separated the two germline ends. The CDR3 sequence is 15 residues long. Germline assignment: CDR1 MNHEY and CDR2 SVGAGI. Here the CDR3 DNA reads TGTGCCAGCAGTTACTCGATTAGTACGAACACTGAAGCTTTCTTT. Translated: CASSYSISTNTEAFF.

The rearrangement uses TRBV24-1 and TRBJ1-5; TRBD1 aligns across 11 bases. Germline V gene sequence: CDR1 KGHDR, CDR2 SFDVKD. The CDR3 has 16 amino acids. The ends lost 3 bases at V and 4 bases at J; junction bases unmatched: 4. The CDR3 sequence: CATSDRTGGTNQPQHF. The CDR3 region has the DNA TGTGCCACCAGTGATCGGACAGGGGGCACGAATCAGCCCCAGCATTTT.

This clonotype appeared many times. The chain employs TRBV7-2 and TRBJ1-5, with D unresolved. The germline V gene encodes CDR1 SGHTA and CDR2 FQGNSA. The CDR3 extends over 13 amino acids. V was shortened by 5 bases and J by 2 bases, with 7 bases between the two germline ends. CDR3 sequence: CASSVRGNQPQHF. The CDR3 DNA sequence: TGTGCCAGCAGCGTCCGGGGCAATCAGCCCCAGCATTTT.

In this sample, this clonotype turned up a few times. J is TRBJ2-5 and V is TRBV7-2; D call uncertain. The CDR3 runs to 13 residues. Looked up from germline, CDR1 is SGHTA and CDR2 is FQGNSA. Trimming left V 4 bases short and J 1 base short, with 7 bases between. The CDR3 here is CASSSSAQETQYF. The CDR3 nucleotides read TGTGCCAGCAGCTCCAGCGCCCAAGAGACCCAGTACTTC. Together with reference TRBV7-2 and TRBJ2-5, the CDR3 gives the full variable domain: GAGVSQSPSNKVTEKGKDVELRCDPISGHTALYWYRQSLGQGLEFLIYFQGNSAPDKSGLPSDRFSAERTGGSVSTLTIQRTQQEDSAVYLCASSSSAQETQYFGPGTRLLVL.

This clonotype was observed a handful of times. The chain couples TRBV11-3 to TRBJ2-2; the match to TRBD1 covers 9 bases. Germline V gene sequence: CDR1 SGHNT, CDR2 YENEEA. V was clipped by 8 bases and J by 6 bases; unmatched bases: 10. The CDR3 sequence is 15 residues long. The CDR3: CASGPGQGIPGELFF. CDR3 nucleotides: TGTGCCAGCGGACCGGGACAGGGAATACCCGGGGAGCTGTTTTTT.

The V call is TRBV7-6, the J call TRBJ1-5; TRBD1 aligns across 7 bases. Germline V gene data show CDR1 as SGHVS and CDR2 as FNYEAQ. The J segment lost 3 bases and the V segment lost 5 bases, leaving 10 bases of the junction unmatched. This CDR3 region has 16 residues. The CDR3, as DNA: TGTGCCAGCAGCCAAGATGGGGACAGTCACAATCAGCCCCAGCATTTT. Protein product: CASSQDGDSHNQPQHF.

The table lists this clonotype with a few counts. The CDR3 DNA sequence: TGTGCCAGCAGCTCGACTGGGACGCAGTATTTT. It specifies CASSSTGTQYF. The chain uses TRBV7-2 and TRBJ2-3; the D is unclear. V lost 4 bases and J lost 9, with 8 bases in between. Looked up from germline, CDR1 is SGHTA and CDR2 is FQGNSA. The CDR3 is 11 residues long. Filled out from reference TRBV7-2 and TRBJ2-3, the complete variable domain reads GAGVSQSPSNKVTEKGKDVELRCDPISGHTALYWYRQSLGQGLEFLIYFQGNSAPDKSGLPSDRFSAERTGGSVSTLTIQRTQQEDSAVYLCASSSTGTQYFGPGTRLTVL.

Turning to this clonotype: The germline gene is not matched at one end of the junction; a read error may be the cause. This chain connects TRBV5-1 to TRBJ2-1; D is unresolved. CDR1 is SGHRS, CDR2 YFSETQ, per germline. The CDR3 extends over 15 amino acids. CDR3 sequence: CASSLVPTSHNEQFF. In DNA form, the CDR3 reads TGCGCCAGCAGCTTGGTCCCCACCTCCCACAATGAGCAGTTCTTC.

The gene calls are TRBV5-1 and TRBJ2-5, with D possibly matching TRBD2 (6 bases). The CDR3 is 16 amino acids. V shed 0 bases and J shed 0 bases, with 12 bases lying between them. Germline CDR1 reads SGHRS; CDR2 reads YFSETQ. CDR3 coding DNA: TGCGCCAGCAGCTTGGGGGTAGCGGAGTACCAAGAGACCCAGTACTTC. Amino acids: CASSLGVAEYQETQYF.

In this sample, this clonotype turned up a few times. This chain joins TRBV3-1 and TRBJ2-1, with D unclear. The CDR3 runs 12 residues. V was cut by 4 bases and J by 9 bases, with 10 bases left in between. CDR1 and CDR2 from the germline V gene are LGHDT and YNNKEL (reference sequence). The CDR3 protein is CASSPLGVEQFF. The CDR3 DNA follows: TGTGCCAGCAGCCCGCTTGGGGTTGAGCAGTTCTTC.

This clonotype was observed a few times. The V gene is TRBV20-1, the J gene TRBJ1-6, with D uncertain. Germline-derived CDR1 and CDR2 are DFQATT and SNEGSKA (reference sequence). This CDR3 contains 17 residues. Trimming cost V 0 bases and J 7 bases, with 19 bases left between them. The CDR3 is CSARDGEISTVNSPLHF. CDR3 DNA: TGCAGTGCTAGAGATGGGGAGATCTCCACCGTCAATTCACCCCTCCACTTT.

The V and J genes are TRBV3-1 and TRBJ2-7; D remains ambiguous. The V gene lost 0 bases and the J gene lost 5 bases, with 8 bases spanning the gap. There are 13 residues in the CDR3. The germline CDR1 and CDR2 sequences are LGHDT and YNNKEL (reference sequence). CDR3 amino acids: CASSQEGRNEQYF. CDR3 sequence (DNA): TGTGCCAGCAGCCAAGAAGGTAGGAACGAGCAGTACTTC.

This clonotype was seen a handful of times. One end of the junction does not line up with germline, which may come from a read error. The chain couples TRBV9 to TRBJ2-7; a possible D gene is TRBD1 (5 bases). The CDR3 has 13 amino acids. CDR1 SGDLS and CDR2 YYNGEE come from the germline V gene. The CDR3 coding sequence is TGTGCCAGCAGTGTAGACAGCTCCTACGAGCAGTACTTC. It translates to CASSVDSSYEQYF.

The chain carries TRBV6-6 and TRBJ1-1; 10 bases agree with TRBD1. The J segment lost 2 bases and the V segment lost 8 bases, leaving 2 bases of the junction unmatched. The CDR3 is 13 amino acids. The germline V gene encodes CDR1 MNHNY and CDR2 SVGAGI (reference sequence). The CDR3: CASDRGLNTEAFF. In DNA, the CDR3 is TGTGCCAGCGACAGGGGGCTTAACACTGAAGCTTTCTTT.

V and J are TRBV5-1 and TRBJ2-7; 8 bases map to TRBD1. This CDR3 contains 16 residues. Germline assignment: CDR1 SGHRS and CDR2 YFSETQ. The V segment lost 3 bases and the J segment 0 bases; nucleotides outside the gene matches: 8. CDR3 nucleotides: TGCGCCAGCAGCTGGGAGCGGACAGGGAGCTCCTACGAGCAGTACTTC. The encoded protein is CASSWERTGSSYEQYF.

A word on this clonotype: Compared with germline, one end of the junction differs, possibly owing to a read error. In DNA, the CDR3 is TGTGCCAGTAGTATAGGCCACAATAAGCAGTTCTTC. This encodes CASSIGHNKQFF. The chain is built from TRBV19 and TRBJ2-1; D is uncertain. Germline CDR1 and CDR2: LNHDA and SQIVND (reference sequence). The length of the CDR3 is 12 residues.

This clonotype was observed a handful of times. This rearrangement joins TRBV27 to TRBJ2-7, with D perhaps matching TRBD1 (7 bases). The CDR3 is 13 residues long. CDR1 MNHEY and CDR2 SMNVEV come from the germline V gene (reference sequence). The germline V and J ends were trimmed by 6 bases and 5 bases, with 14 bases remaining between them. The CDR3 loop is CASSQGGLDEQYF. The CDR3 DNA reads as TGTGCCAGCAGCCAGGGGGGCCTTGACGAGCAGTACTTC.

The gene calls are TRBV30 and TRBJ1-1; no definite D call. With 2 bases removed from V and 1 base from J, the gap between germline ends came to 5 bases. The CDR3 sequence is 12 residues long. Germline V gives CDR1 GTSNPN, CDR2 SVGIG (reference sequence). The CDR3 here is CAWSWGNTEAFF. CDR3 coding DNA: TGTGCCTGGAGTTGGGGGAACACTGAAGCTTTCTTT.